These 23 T cell receptor beta chains were all obtained from the same sample, sequenced in a study of blood T cell repertoires in COVID-19. Assay used: immunoSEQ multiplex PCR; TCRdb lists only in-frame clones, some missing. Of about 91,000 clones in the sample, 85% to 90% were seen once. Sequenced input: peripheral blood. Source of these receptors: an elderly woman with active COVID-19.

The chain has TRBV28 and TRBJ1-5, with TRBD1 matching over 8 bases. Germline V gene lookup returns CDR1 MDHEN and CDR2 SYDVKM. After removal of 5 bases from V and 0 bases from J, the junction contained 12 bases not matched to a gene. The CDR3 consists of 18 residues. CDR3 in amino acids: CASSVHPGTGDSNQPQHF. The CDR3 DNA sequence: TGTGCCAGCAGTGTTCACCCCGGGACAGGTGATAGCAATCAGCCCCAGCATTTT. Using reference TRBV28 and TRBJ1-5 for the parts outside the CDR3, the full variable domain is DVKVTQSSRYLVKRTGEKVFLECVQDMDHENMFWYRQDPGLGLRLIYFSYDVKMKEKGDIPEGYSVSREKKERFSLILESASTNQTSMYLCASSVHPGTGDSNQPQHFGDGTRLSIL.

The chain links TRBV13 to TRBJ1-1, with TRBD1 matching 7 bases. The CDR3 has 15 residues. Germline V gene sequence: CDR1 PRHDT, CDR2 FYEKMQ (reference sequence). V was clipped by 5 bases and J by 6 bases; unmatched bases: 12. CDR3 amino acids: CASSPPRTGVAEAFF. The DNA of the CDR3 is TGTGCCAGCAGCCCTCCAAGGACAGGTGTTGCTGAAGCTTTCTTT.

In its sample, this clone was seen a few times. The J gene is TRBJ2-7, the V gene TRBV7-9, with TRBD1 matching over 8 bases. With V trimmed by 5 bases and J by 7 bases, 7 bases remained unmatched. CDR3 length: 13 amino acids. Germline V gene sequence: CDR1 SEHNR, CDR2 FQNEAQ (reference sequence). Written as DNA, the CDR3 is TGTGCCAGCAGCCTGACAGGGGATGGGGAGCAGTACTTC. Translated, it gives CASSLTGDGEQYF.

This rearrangement joins TRBV20-1 to TRBJ2-3; D perhaps matches TRBD2 (5 bases). The V end lost 5 bases, the J end lost 0 bases, and 12 bases lay between the germline ends. Germline values: CDR1 DFQATT, CDR2 SNEGSKA (reference sequence). The length of the CDR3 is 14 residues. DNA of the CDR3: TGCAGTGCTGGTGCGGAGGCCAGCACAGATACGCAGTATTTT. Its translation: CSAGAEASTDTQYF.

This clone was recorded a few times. The chain recombines TRBV6-2 or TRBV6-3 with TRBJ2-7; D is unclear. This CDR3 has 13 amino acids. In germline, CDR1 is MNHEY, CDR2 SVGEGT. Trimming stripped 2 bases from V and 2 bases from J, with 7 bases between. CDR3 bases: TGTGCCAGCAGTTACCATCCTACCTACGAGCAGTACTTC. Its protein product is CASSYHPTYEQYF.

In this sample, this clone turned up a few times. The rearrangement uses TRBV28 and TRBJ2-5; 7 positions agree with TRBD2. Germline V gene data show CDR1 as MDHEN and CDR2 as SYDVKM. This CDR3 has 18 residues. Trimming removed 4 bases from V and 0 bases from J; junction bases left unmatched: 14. The CDR3 protein is CASSSHPGGGPYQETQYF. In DNA form, the CDR3 reads TGTGCCAGCAGTTCCCACCCCGGCGGGGGACCATACCAAGAGACCCAGTACTTC. The entire variable domain, with the rest obtained from reference TRBV28 and TRBJ2-5, is as follows: DVKVTQSSRYLVKRTGEKVFLECVQDMDHENMFWYRQDPGLGLRLIYFSYDVKMKEKGDIPEGYSVSREKKERFSLILESASTNQTSMYLCASSSHPGGGPYQETQYFGPGTRLLVL.

The J gene is TRBJ2-7, the V gene TRBV2, with TRBD1 matching over 9 bases. CDR3 size: 15 residues. From germline, CDR1 is SNHLY and CDR2 FYNNEI. V lost 3 bases and J lost 0; bases outside the gene matches: 3. CDR3 sequence: CASSDRDRVSYEQYF. The CDR3 DNA sequence: TGTGCCAGCAGTGATCGGGACAGGGTCTCCTACGAGCAGTACTTC.

The chain recombines TRBV28 with TRBJ1-5; TRBD1 matches at 8 bases. Trimming at V came to 4 bases and at J to 4 bases, leaving 12 bases not matched to a gene. The CDR3 has 17 amino acids. Germline-derived CDR1 and CDR2 are MDHEN and SYDVKM. The DNA for the CDR3 is TGTGCCAGCAGTTCAGGACAGGGACAACCAGCTAATCAGCCCCAGCATTTT. Translation: CASSSGQGQPANQPQHF.

The chain joins TRBV7-6 to TRBJ2-5; possible D gene TRBD2, 5 bases. Germline CDR1 SGHVS, CDR2 FNYEAQ. V was clipped by 6 bases and J by 0 bases, with 20 bases between them. The CDR3 has 17 residues. The CDR3 bases are TGTGCCAGCAGTACGACGGCTAGCTCCTCGTACCAAGAGACCCAGTACTTC. This codes for CASSTTASSSYQETQYF.

The J gene is TRBJ2-1, the V gene TRBV18; maybe TRBD2 (5 bases). The germline gives CDR1 KGHSH, CDR2 LQKENI. V lost 2 bases and J 6 bases, leaving 17 bases between the germline ends. There are 16 residues in the CDR3. The CDR3 region is CASSPNGLRAGNEQFF. The CDR3 region has the DNA TGTGCCAGCTCACCAAACGGATTACGGGCGGGCAATGAGCAGTTCTTC.

This clone has a single count. V and J are TRBV19 and TRBJ2-2; possibly TRBD1 for D (5 bases). Germline values: CDR1 LNHDA, CDR2 SQIVND (reference sequence). The CDR3 covers 15 residues. Trimming removed 3 bases at V and 6 bases at J, with 14 bases between. This CDR3 is CASSIKGLRAGELFF. CDR3 sequence (DNA): TGTGCCAGTAGTATTAAGGGGCTCAGGGCCGGGGAGCTGTTTTTT.

The chain couples TRBV9 to TRBJ1-5; 11 bases map to TRBD1. The germline CDR1 and CDR2 sequences are SGDLS and YYNGEE. The CDR3 extends over 14 amino acids. The trim removed 3 bases at V and 8 bases at J, leaving 4 bases unmatched. CDR3 sequence (DNA): TGTGCCAGCAGCGCGGGACAGGGGGAAGAGCCCCAGCATTTT. Its protein product is CASSAGQGEEPQHF.

The genes are TRBV12-3 or TRBV12-4 and TRBJ2-7, with D tentatively TRBD2 (7 bases). V shed 8 bases and J shed 5 bases, with 13 bases lying between them. There are 12 residues in the CDR3. The CDR3 loop reads CASGGAGNEQYF. CDR3 nucleotides: TGTGCCAGCGGGGGGGCTGGGAACGAGCAGTACTTC.

The V and J genes are TRBV9 and TRBJ2-3; 7 bases align to TRBD2. Germline CDR1 and CDR2: SGDLS and YYNGEE. The length of the CDR3 is 15 residues. V lost 3 bases, J lost 4 bases, and 8 bases stayed unmatched. CDR3 sequence (DNA): TGTGCCAGCAGCGGGGCGGGAGACCCCGCAGATACGCAGTATTTT. Translation: CASSGAGDPADTQYF.

V is TRBV9 and J is TRBJ2-1; a possible D gene is TRBD1 (6 bases). Germline V gene data show CDR1 as SGDLS and CDR2 as YYNGEE. Trimming shortened V by 4 bases and J by 0 bases, and 8 bases separated the two germline ends. The CDR3 consists of 14 residues. The CDR3 loop reads CASSTQGSYNEQFF. CDR3 bases: TGTGCCAGCAGCACACAGGGCTCCTACAATGAGCAGTTCTTC.

This clone has only one observation. This chain connects TRBV9 to TRBJ2-3; 10 bases align to TRBD2. This CDR3 is built from 16 residues. V gave up 3 bases and J gave up 6 bases; unmatched junction bases: 10. Germline CDR1 is SGDLS and CDR2 is YYNGEE. For the CDR3, the DNA is TGTGCCAGCAGCGACGTTAGTAGCGGGAGGTCTGATACGCAGTATTTT. It specifies CASSDVSSGRSDTQYF.

This rearrangement joins TRBV29-1 to TRBJ1-3; maybe TRBD1 (6 bases). Trimming took 6 bases from V and 1 from J, leaving 13 bases between them. The CDR3 contains 14 residues. Germline V gene data show CDR1 as SQVTM and CDR2 as ANQGSEA. CDR3 residues: CSVDPGASGNTIYF. The CDR3 bases are TGCAGCGTAGATCCAGGGGCGTCTGGAAACACCATATATTTT.

V is TRBV6-2 or TRBV6-3 and J is TRBJ2-1, with no clear D. Trimming stripped 2 bases from V and 6 bases from J, with 5 bases between. Germline-derived CDR1 and CDR2 are MNHEY and SVGEGT. CDR3 length equals 12 residues. The CDR3 reads CASSYLSNEQFF. The CDR3 DNA sequence: TGTGCCAGCAGTTACCTTAGCAATGAGCAGTTCTTC.

This clone was seen only a few times. This chain links TRBV12-3 or TRBV12-4 with TRBJ2-1; D unclear. There are 13 residues in the CDR3. The V end was cut by 2 bases, the J end by 6 bases, with 8 bases between. CDR3 region: CASSLSSRNEQFF. CDR3 DNA sequence: TGTGCCAGCAGTTTATCTTCGCGCAATGAGCAGTTCTTC.

The chain joins TRBV7-9 to TRBJ2-5, with a weak D call TRBD1 (6 bases). V was pared by 4 bases and J by 3 bases, with 9 bases between. The CDR3 spans 13 residues. From germline, CDR1 is SEHNR and CDR2 FQNEAQ (reference sequence). This CDR3 is CASSYRDKETQYF. As DNA, the CDR3 is TGTGCCAGCAGCTACCGGGACAAAGAGACCCAGTACTTC.

This chain connects TRBV27 to TRBJ2-3; maybe TRBD1 (5 bases). Trimming pared 4 bases from V and 3 bases from J, leaving 20 bases between. CDR3 length: 17 amino acids. From germline, CDR1 is MNHEY and CDR2 SMNVEV (reference sequence). The CDR3 DNA reads TGTGCCAGCAGTTCCCAATTGACAGCGCGCCCAACAGATACGCAGTATTTT. Translating gives CASSSQLTARPTDTQYF.

The chain combines TRBV24-1 with TRBJ2-5; perhaps TRBD1 as D (6 bases). Trimming took 5 bases from V and 0 from J, leaving 21 bases between them. The CDR3 totals 18 residues. Germline values: CDR1 KGHDR, CDR2 SFDVKD. CDR3 nucleotide sequence: TGTGCCACCAGTGGTCCTACAGGGTCTGGTTGGAACCAAGAGACCCAGTACTTC. Encoded protein: CATSGPTGSGWNQETQYF.

This rearrangement joins TRBV6-5 to TRBJ1-3; D gene uncertain. This CDR3 has 15 amino acids. The germline V and J ends were trimmed by 6 bases and 4 bases, with 16 bases remaining between them. Germline assignment: CDR1 MNHEY and CDR2 SVGAGI. CDR3 coding DNA: TGTGCCAGCAGCCGTCTGACCGGGATGGGAAACACCATATATTTT. Its translation is CASSRLTGMGNTIYF.